These 11 T cell receptor beta chains were all obtained from the same sample, sequenced in a study of T cells expressing NK-cell markers (TCRdb year 2020). The protocol used for the library was 5' RACE. The instrument was an Illumina HiSeq 2000. After reprocessing by TCRdb, each CDR3 protein sequence is one entry, and no DNA is given. The table for this sample shows some 410,000 distinct CDR3 sequences. The ten largest make up approximately 6.8% of the sample. Sequenced material: blood T cells: a sorted CD56 or NKG2C T cell subset, CD4+ or CD8+ T cells, or bulk PBMC T cells (not recorded which). These receptors were taken from a woman between 18 and 75 years old in good health.

V usage is TRBV28 and J usage is TRBJ2-5; TCRdb designates TRBD1, a call that cannot be tested without DNA. The CDR3 length is 16 residues. Germline values: CDR1 MDHEN, CDR2 SYDVKM. Here the CDR3 reads CASSLLQGAVQETQYF.

V gene TRBV12-3 or TRBV12-4 combines with J gene TRBJ1-2. The length of the CDR3 is 13 residues. CDR3 region: CASSHRRGGGYTF.

The genes are TRBV9 and TRBJ2-1; checking the TCRdb D call of TRBD2 is not possible without DNA. The CDR3 length is 15 residues. The germline CDR1 and CDR2 sequences are SGDLS and YYNGEE. The chain's CDR3 is CASSPSSGGYNEQFF.

This chain joins TRBV5-1 and TRBJ2-5; TCRdb calls TRBD2, which cannot be checked without DNA. The CDR3 is 16 amino acids. Germline CDR1 and CDR2: SGHRS and YFSETQ. CDR3: CASSLGLAWVEETQYF.

The chain uses TRBV27 and TRBJ2-3; the TCRdb D gene call, TRBD1, has no DNA to confirm it. The CDR3 loop spans 14 amino acids. Per germline, CDR1 MNHEY and CDR2 SMNVEV (reference sequence). CDR3 loop: CASSPDRRTDTQYF.

The chain employs TRBV20-1 and TRBJ1-3. The length of the CDR3 is 12 residues. The germline gives CDR1 DFQATT, CDR2 SNEGSKA (reference sequence). This chain's CDR3 is CSATPRGNTIYF.

This chain joins TRBV7-9 and TRBJ1-2; checking the TCRdb D call of TRBD1 is not possible without DNA. The CDR3 runs 12 residues. Per germline, CDR1 SEHNR and CDR2 FQNEAQ (reference sequence). The CDR3 reads CASSFDRYGYTF.

The V gene is TRBV29-1, the J gene TRBJ2-1; there is no DNA to check the TCRdb D call of TRBD2. From germline, CDR1 is SQVTM and CDR2 ANQGSEA. This CDR3 contains 13 residues. This CDR3 reads CSGTSGINNEQFF.

This chain links TRBV5-1 with TRBJ2-3; the TCRdb D gene call, TRBD1, has no DNA to confirm it. The CDR3 runs to 16 residues. Germline V gene sequence: CDR1 SGHRS, CDR2 YFSETQ. The CDR3 is CASSLAGTGTTDTQYF. Based on the CDR3 plus reference TRBV5-1 and TRBJ2-3, the full variable domain is KAGVTQTPRYLIKTRGQQVTLSCSPISGHRSVSWYQQTPGQGLQFLFEYFSETQRNKGNFPGRFSGRQFSNSRSEMNVSTLELGDSALYLCASSLAGTGTTDTQYFGPGTRLTVL.

The chain has TRBV15 and TRBJ1-3; TCRdb proposes TRBD1, but this gene call is untestable without DNA. Germline values: CDR1 LNHNV, CDR2 YYDKDF (reference sequence). The CDR3 is 16 residues long. CDR3 loop: CATSRPGQGSGNTIYF.

The CDR3 sequence: CASSWTSVRETQYF. The V and J genes are TRBV11-1 and TRBJ2-5; without DNA, the TCRdb call of TRBD2 cannot be checked. The CDR3 has 14 residues. Per germline, CDR1 SGHAT and CDR2 FQDESV (reference sequence). Full variable domain (missing parts from reference TRBV11-1 and TRBJ2-5): EAEVAQSPRYKITEKSQAVAFWCDPISGHATLYWYRQILGQGPELLVQFQDESVVDDSQLPKDRFSAERLKGVDSTLKIQPAELGDSAMYLCASSWTSVRETQYFGPGTRLLVL.